The rows below give T cell receptor beta chains drawn from one sample of a study of T cell responses to AZD1222 COVID-19 vaccine. Sequencing used immunoSEQ multiplex PCR; TCRdb keeps in-frame clones, though not all of them. The repertoire consists of about 100,000 clones, with 87% occurring once and the leading ten covering 4% to 5%. The sample consisted of peripheral blood, taken on day 0 of MenACWY control vaccination. The receptors stem from an adult in good health. CDR3s include the opening cysteine and the closing phenylalanine or tryptophan. D genes are given only for firm matches.

V gene	J gene	D gene	CDR3 protein
TRBV4-3	TRBJ2-1	NA	CASSQEGWNEQFF
TRBV7-8	TRBJ1-1	NA	CASSPQGSNTEAFF
TRBV25-1	TRBJ2-3	NA	CASRDSLGGTTDTQYF
TRBV27	TRBJ1-2	NA	CATSRTDFYGYTF
TRBV18	TRBJ1-1	NA	CASSASGRKNTEAFF
TRBV10-2	TRBJ2-7	NA	CASSGNGDSYEQYF
TRBV28	TRBJ1-1	TRBD1	CASRSGGGGTEAFF
TRBV11-2	TRBJ2-3	NA	CASSFSGQGDTQYF
TRBV5-1	TRBJ2-1	NA	CASSASGSSYNEQFF
TRBV5-4	TRBJ1-1	NA	CASSFISSDEAFF
TRBV4-2	TRBJ2-1	TRBD2	CASSLRLAGGGNEQFF
TRBV19	TRBJ1-2	NA	CASSVQSGPYGYTF
TRBV3-1/TRBV3-2	TRBJ2-7	NA	CASSQEGPYEQYF
TRBV7-9	TRBJ1-1	NA	CASSSSSVGEAFF
TRBV21-1	TRBJ2-5	NA	CASRTCSQYF
TRBV7-2	TRBJ1-1	NA	CASSSVIGAEAFF
TRBV3-1/TRBV3-2	TRBJ1-2	TRBD1	CASSSHRGGGYTF
TRBV5-5	TRBJ2-3	NA	CASSPTPLTGRTDTQYF
TRBV4-3	TRBJ2-1	NA	CASSQGVRGVSYNEQFF
TRBV3-1/TRBV3-2	TRBJ1-1	TRBD1	CASSHNTGGGEAFF
TRBV6-5	TRBJ2-1	NA	CASGVTTSYNEQFF
TRBV6-5	TRBJ1-1	TRBD1	CASRRDRRNTEAFF
TRBV5-8	TRBJ1-6	TRBD1	CASSWDRGSYNSPLHF
TRBV7-8	TRBJ2-3	NA	CASSLALQSPDTQYF
TRBV28	TRBJ1-6	NA	CASSISGSDNSPLHF
TRBV30	TRBJ1-1	NA	CAWSYVRGTEAFF
TRBV2	TRBJ1-3	TRBD1	CASTRGQTGDTIYF
TRBV7-2	TRBJ2-4	NA	CASSTHIAKNIQYF
TRBV6-2/TRBV6-3	TRBJ1-5	TRBD1	CASSSDRAGNQPQHF
TRBV4-3	TRBJ1-1	NA	CASSQQENTEAFF
TRBV5-8	TRBJ2-1	TRBD2	CASSSVAGGYNEQFF
TRBV28	TRBJ2-6	TRBD1	CASSLLTGPGANVLTF
TRBV9	TRBJ2-1	TRBD2	CASRSTGGANEQFF
TRBV2	TRBJ1-5	NA	CASSAGVGYQPQHF
TRBV9	TRBJ1-6	NA	CASSAPRTADSPLHF
TRBV28	TRBJ2-7	NA	CASRLDRPYEQYF
TRBV7-2	TRBJ1-5	NA	CASTPLPLGNQPQHF
TRBV6-4	TRBJ2-3	NA	CASSGEILDTQYF
TRBV6-5	TRBJ1-3	TRBD1	CASSYTRGSGNTIYF
TRBV2	TRBJ1-6	TRBD1	CASRTGLGSPLHF
TRBV19	TRBJ2-1	TRBD2	CASSRSGLAGADNEQFF
TRBV6-2/TRBV6-3	TRBJ1-2	NA	CASSLVSALDWYGYTF
TRBV11-3	TRBJ2-3	TRBD2	CASSQRGTIVADTQYF
TRBV5-8	TRBJ2-6	NA	CASSLAGSGANVLTF
TRBV28	TRBJ1-3	NA	CASSSPSGARGNTIYF
TRBV28	TRBJ2-1	NA	CASRGTGYNEQFF
TRBV5-4	TRBJ2-2	NA	CASSAGQLLGTGELFF
TRBV4-3	TRBJ1-2	TRBD1	CASSQEWDRAYGYTF
TRBV6-2/TRBV6-3	TRBJ2-3	NA	CASSYFGVDTQYF
TRBV12-3/TRBV12-4	TRBJ2-5	NA	CASSLARGTQYF
TRBV18	TRBJ1-4	NA	CASSPVEVGLRNEKLFF